The rows below give T cell receptor beta chains drawn from one sample of a study of T-cell reconstitution after alpha-beta-depleted transplantation in children. TCRdb recomputed calls from the PCR reads with MiXCR, one row per CDR3 protein. The sample includes about 500,000 distinct CDR3 sequences, about an eighth of them seen just once. The sample here was PBMCs, mostly from graft donor cells, taken 180 days after TCRalphabeta/CD19-depleted stem cell transplant. The receptors derive from a female patient aged 2-9 years who had a stem cell transplant for aplastic anemia, so the T cells may come from the graft donor. The CDR3 runs from the conserved cysteine through the conserved F or W. Fields, in order: V gene, clone size, J gene, D gene, CDR3 protein, CDR3 DNA. A D gene is named only where the DNA matches it firmly. Not all rows give a size; the values are once, few, many and, for expanded clones, a class.

V gene: TRBV10-3
clone size: -
J gene: TRBJ1-1
D gene: TRBD1
CDR3 protein: CAISVQTGLTEAFF
CDR3 DNA: TGTGCCATCAGTGTCCAGACAGGGCTCACTGAAGCTTTCTTT

V gene: TRBV7-2
clone size: few
J gene: TRBJ2-6
D gene: -
CDR3 protein: CASSRESGANVLTF
CDR3 DNA: TGTGCCAGCAGCCGTGAGTCCGGGGCCAACGTCCTGACTTTC

V gene: TRBV7-2
clone size: -
J gene: TRBJ2-7
D gene: TRBD1
CDR3 protein: CASSLLPPGTGPFEQYF
CDR3 DNA: TGTGCCAGCAGCTTACTCCCCCCCGGGACAGGCCCCTTCGAGCAGTACTTC

V gene: TRBV15
clone size: -
J gene: TRBJ2-7
D gene: TRBD1
CDR3 protein: CATSRDWTGGQYEQYF
CDR3 DNA: TGTGCCACCAGCAGAGACTGGACAGGGGGACAGTACGAGCAGTACTTC

V gene: TRBV7-8
clone size: many
J gene: TRBJ1-2
D gene: -
CDR3 protein: CASSSVALRYGYTF
CDR3 DNA: TGTGCCAGCAGCTCCGTCGCCCTTCGGTATGGCTACACCTTC

V gene: TRBV20-1
clone size: few
J gene: TRBJ1-6
D gene: TRBD1
CDR3 protein: CSARESSDWGTGYNSPLHF
CDR3 DNA: TGCAGTGCTAGAGAGAGTAGCGATTGGGGGACAGGTTATAATTCACCCCTCCACTTT

V gene: TRBV24-1
clone size: few
J gene: TRBJ1-4
D gene: -
CDR3 protein: CATSDLNEKLFF
CDR3 DNA: TGTGCCACCAGTGATCTAAATGAAAAACTGTTTTTT

V gene: TRBV6-2/TRBV6-3
clone size: -
J gene: TRBJ2-3
D gene: -
CDR3 protein: CASRARSSAQYF
CDR3 DNA: TGTGCCAGCAGAGCCAGGAGTTCGGCGCAGTATTTT

V gene: TRBV6-2/TRBV6-3
clone size: -
J gene: TRBJ2-7
D gene: TRBD1
CDR3 protein: CASSPDRQGSGYGNRYEQYF
CDR3 DNA: TGTGCCAGCAGCCCAGACCGACAGGGGAGCGGGTACGGTAATCGGTACGAGCAGTACTTC

V gene: TRBV12-3/TRBV12-4
clone size: few
J gene: TRBJ2-1
D gene: -
CDR3 protein: CASSFPTAHNEQFF
CDR3 DNA: TGTGCCAGCAGTTTCCCAACAGCCCACAATGAGCAGTTCTTC

V gene: TRBV28
clone size: -
J gene: TRBJ2-7
D gene: -
CDR3 protein: CASSMPRQASYEQYF
CDR3 DNA: TGTGCCAGCAGTATGCCTAGACAGGCGAGTTACGAGCAGTACTTC

V gene: TRBV12-3/TRBV12-4
clone size: many
J gene: TRBJ2-1
D gene: -
CDR3 protein: CASSLRGGEQFF
CDR3 DNA: TGTGCCAGCAGTTTAAGAGGGGGTGAGCAGTTCTTC

V gene: TRBV7-2
clone size: -
J gene: TRBJ2-7
D gene: -
CDR3 protein: CASSLVGDGRFHEQYF
CDR3 DNA: TGTGCCAGCAGCTTAGTAGGGGACGGGAGATTCCACGAGCAGTACTTC

V gene: TRBV6-2/TRBV6-3
clone size: few
J gene: TRBJ2-3
D gene: -
CDR3 protein: CASNDLRPTDTQYF
CDR3 DNA: TGTGCCAGCAACGACCTACGGCCCACAGATACGCAGTATTTT

V gene: TRBV9
clone size: -
J gene: TRBJ2-1
D gene: TRBD2
CDR3 protein: CASSTGTSGSIWVDEQFF
CDR3 DNA: TGTGCCAGCAGCACCGGGACTAGCGGGAGCATCTGGGTAGATGAGCAGTTCTTC

V gene: TRBV3-1
clone size: few
J gene: TRBJ2-6
D gene: -
CDR3 protein: CASSPHPAGANVLTF
CDR3 DNA: TGTGCCAGCAGCCCACACCCGGCTGGGGCCAACGTCCTGACTTTC

V gene: TRBV11-2
clone size: many
J gene: TRBJ2-1
D gene: TRBD2
CDR3 protein: CASSLSGGLLNEQFF
CDR3 DNA: TGTGCCAGCAGCTTATCGGGGGGTTTGTTGAATGAGCAGTTCTTC

V gene: TRBV11-1
clone size: -
J gene: TRBJ2-2
D gene: TRBD2
CDR3 protein: CASSSTPGLAGGQGELFF
CDR3 DNA: TGTGCCAGCAGCTCTACACCGGGACTAGCGGGAGGGCAGGGGGAGCTGTTTTTT

V gene: TRBV5-1
clone size: -
J gene: TRBJ2-1
D gene: -
CDR3 protein: CASALVGGIYNEQFF
CDR3 DNA: TGCGCCAGCGCCCTGGTGGGAGGAATCTACAATGAGCAGTTCTTC

V gene: TRBV6-5
clone size: -
J gene: TRBJ2-5
D gene: -
CDR3 protein: CASSYRRDQETQYF
CDR3 DNA: TGTGCCAGCAGTTACCGGCGGGACCAAGAGACCCAGTACTTC

V gene: TRBV28
clone size: many
J gene: TRBJ2-3
D gene: -
CDR3 protein: CASSLSSSYTDTQYF
CDR3 DNA: TGTGCCAGCAGTTTAAGCTCCAGCTACACAGATACGCAGTATTTT

V gene: TRBV18
clone size: -
J gene: TRBJ2-2
D gene: TRBD1
CDR3 protein: CASSPMMGQGLIELFF
CDR3 DNA: TGTGCCAGCTCACCAATGATGGGACAGGGTCTTATCGAGCTGTTTTTT

V gene: TRBV7-2
clone size: many
J gene: TRBJ2-7
D gene: -
CDR3 protein: CASTGRPPVEQYF
CDR3 DNA: TGTGCCAGCACGGGACGGCCCCCTGTCGAGCAGTACTTC

V gene: TRBV7-2
clone size: few
J gene: TRBJ2-2
D gene: -
CDR3 protein: CASSFGTVTGELFF
CDR3 DNA: TGTGCCAGCAGCTTCGGGACTGTCACCGGGGAGCTGTTTTTT

V gene: TRBV4-3
clone size: -
J gene: TRBJ2-3
D gene: TRBD1
CDR3 protein: CASSQLGPETGYLTDTQYF
CDR3 DNA: TGCGCCAGCAGCCAATTAGGGCCCGAGACAGGGTACCTCACAGATACGCAGTATTTT

V gene: TRBV19
clone size: -
J gene: TRBJ2-5
D gene: TRBD1
CDR3 protein: CASSIDRQGTLGETQYF
CDR3 DNA: TGTGCCAGTAGTATAGATCGACAGGGCACCCTCGGCGAGACCCAGTACTTC

V gene: TRBV7-9
clone size: -
J gene: TRBJ2-5
D gene: -
CDR3 protein: CASSFLGRETQYF
CDR3 DNA: TGTGCCAGCAGCTTTTTAGGGCGAGAGACCCAGTACTTC

V gene: TRBV28
clone size: few
J gene: TRBJ1-2
D gene: -
CDR3 protein: CASSSSQPYGYTF
CDR3 DNA: TGTGCCAGCAGTTCCTCCCAGCCCTATGGCTACACCTTC

V gene: TRBV18
clone size: few
J gene: TRBJ1-1
D gene: -
CDR3 protein: CASSPSVEAFF
CDR3 DNA: TGTGCCAGCTCACCCTCGGTTGAAGCTTTCTTT

V gene: TRBV10-3
clone size: few
J gene: TRBJ2-2
D gene: TRBD2
CDR3 protein: CAISLAGGSGELFF
CDR3 DNA: TGTGCCATCAGTCTAGCGGGAGGGTCCGGGGAGCTGTTTTTT

V gene: TRBV6-1
clone size: few
J gene: TRBJ2-5
D gene: -
CDR3 protein: CASNPVPFGRLDF
CDR3 DNA: TGTGCCAGCAACCCCGTGCCCTTCGGGCGATTAGACTTC

V gene: TRBV5-4
clone size: few
J gene: TRBJ2-2
D gene: -
CDR3 protein: CASSPGRAGTGELFF
CDR3 DNA: TGTGCCAGCAGTCCAGGCCGGGCTGGCACCGGGGAGCTGTTTTTT

V gene: TRBV20-1
clone size: few
J gene: TRBJ2-1
D gene: TRBD2
CDR3 protein: CSAGGTSSRNEQFF
CDR3 DNA: TGCAGTGCTGGAGGGACTAGCTCGCGCAATGAGCAGTTCTTC

V gene: TRBV29-1
clone size: many
J gene: TRBJ2-3
D gene: -
CDR3 protein: CSVGNTDTQYF
CDR3 DNA: TGCAGCGTTGGAAACACAGATACGCAGTATTTT

V gene: TRBV12-3/TRBV12-4
clone size: few
J gene: TRBJ1-2
D gene: -
CDR3 protein: CASSFLPGEHGYTF
CDR3 DNA: TGTGCCAGCAGTTTCCTTCCAGGGGAGCATGGCTACACCTTC